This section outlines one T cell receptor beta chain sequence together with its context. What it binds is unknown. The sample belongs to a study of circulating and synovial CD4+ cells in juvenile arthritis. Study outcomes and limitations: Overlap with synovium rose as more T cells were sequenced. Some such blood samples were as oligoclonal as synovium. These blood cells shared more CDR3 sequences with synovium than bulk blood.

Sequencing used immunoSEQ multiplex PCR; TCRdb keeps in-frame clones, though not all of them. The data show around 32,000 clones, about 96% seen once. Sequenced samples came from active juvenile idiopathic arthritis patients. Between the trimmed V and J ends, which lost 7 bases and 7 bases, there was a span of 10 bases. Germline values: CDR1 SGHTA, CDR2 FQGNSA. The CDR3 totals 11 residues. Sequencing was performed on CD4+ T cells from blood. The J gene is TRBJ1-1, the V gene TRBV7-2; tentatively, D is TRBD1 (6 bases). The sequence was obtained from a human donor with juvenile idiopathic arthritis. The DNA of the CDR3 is TGTGCCAGCAATAAGGACAGTGAAGCTTTCTTT. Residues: CASNKDSEAFF.